The 30 T cell receptor beta chains below were found in one sample sequenced in a study of cytomegalovirus exposure and HLA in healthy donors. PCR employed 60 Vbeta and 13 Jbeta primers. Clones were sequenced by immunoSEQ multiplex PCR, and TCRdb holds only the in-frame ones, with some missing. The sample yields approximately 150,000 clones, almost 80% seen once. Input material: PBMCs. The source is a middle-aged man in good health and CMV-seropositive.

The J gene is TRBJ2-2, the V gene TRBV7-8; D is unclear. Germline V gene sequence: CDR1 SGHVS, CDR2 FQNEAQ. V shed 5 bases and J shed 2 bases, with 9 bases lying between them. CDR3 length equals 14 residues. CDR3 sequence: CASSALVNTGELFF. The CDR3 DNA is TGTGCCAGCAGCGCCCTAGTAAACACCGGGGAGCTGTTTTTT.

This clone occurred once. The chain joins TRBV7-8 to TRBJ2-1; tentative D call: TRBD2 (5 bases). The germline CDR1 and CDR2 sequences are SGHVS and FQNEAQ. This CDR3 region has 16 residues. The V gene lost 5 bases and the J gene lost 1 base, with 15 bases spanning the gap. The CDR3 DNA is TGTGCCAGCAGCCCACTTGACTACGTGTCCTACAATGAGCAGTTCTTC. It encodes CASSPLDYVSYNEQFF.

V and J are TRBV6-5 and TRBJ2-5; TRBD1 matches 8 bases. The J call may be mistaken, given a closer DNA end match to TRBJ2-7. This CDR3 is 15 amino acids long. Germline V gives CDR1 MNHEY, CDR2 SVGAGI. The CDR3 loop is CASSQRQGSVYEQYF. CDR3 coding DNA: TGTGCCAGCAGTCAGAGACAGGGGTCGGTATACGAGCAGTACTTC.

The chain uses TRBV28 and TRBJ2-3, with 8 bases fitting TRBD2. Per germline, CDR1 MDHEN and CDR2 SYDVKM. V lost 5 bases and J lost 6; bases outside the gene matches: 7. The CDR3 spans 14 residues. CDR3 amino acids: CASSPGLAGDTQYF. DNA for the CDR3: TGTGCCAGCAGTCCCGGACTAGCTGGGGATACGCAGTATTTT.

This clone was seen once. The chain joins TRBV28 to TRBJ1-4; 8 bases agree with TRBD1. Germline CDR1 is MDHEN and CDR2 is SYDVKM. This CDR3 comprises 17 residues. The V gene end was trimmed by 5 bases and the J gene end by 1 base; junction bases not matched to a gene: 9. This CDR3 reads CASSSPDRVKTNEKLFF. CDR3 in DNA: TGTGCCAGCAGTAGCCCGGACAGGGTTAAAACTAATGAAAAACTGTTTTTT.

This clone was recorded once. This sequence joins TRBV5-1 and TRBJ1-5, with D hard to call. Germline-derived CDR1 and CDR2 are SGHRS and YFSETQ. Trimming cost V 7 bases and J 1 base, with 15 bases left between them. There are 15 residues in the CDR3. CDR3 sequence reads: CASHHAGGSNQPQHF. DNA of the CDR3: TGCGCCAGCCACCACGCGGGTGGGAGCAATCAGCCCCAGCATTTT.

This rearrangement joins TRBV11-3 to TRBJ2-5; 7 bases fit TRBD2. Germline CDR1 reads SGHNT; CDR2 reads YENEEA. With V trimmed by 3 bases and J by 5 bases, 12 bases remained unmatched. The CDR3 consists of 16 residues. The CDR3 DNA is TGTGCCAGCAGCTTCTCCGCGGCGGGAGCTACGGAGACCCAGTACTTC. Amino acid sequence: CASSFSAAGATETQYF.

The chain uses TRBV7-2 and TRBJ2-1; 8 bases are a match to TRBD2. V lost 5 bases and J lost 14; bases outside the gene matches: 8. The CDR3 loop spans 12 amino acids. Germline assignment: CDR1 SGHTA and CDR2 FQGNSA. Written as DNA, the CDR3 is TGTGCCAGCAGCCTATTAGCGGGATTGGAGTTCTTC. It is translated as CASSLLAGLEFF.

The V gene is TRBV4-2, the J gene TRBJ2-1, with 13 bases matching TRBD2. Germline loops: CDR1 LGHNA, CDR2 YNFKEQ. Trimming cost V 4 bases and J 4 bases; bases outside gene matches: 4. This CDR3 is 16 amino acids long. The CDR3 sequence is CASSRGLAGQYNEQFF. The CDR3 DNA reads TGTGCCAGCAGCCGGGGACTAGCGGGACAGTACAATGAGCAGTTCTTC.

This rearrangement joins TRBV7-8 to TRBJ2-2, with TRBD1 as a possible D gene (5 bases). The V gene's germline CDR1 is SGHVS and CDR2 FQNEAQ. The CDR3 has 16 residues. Trimming left V 1 base short and J 3 bases short, with 12 bases between. CDR3 sequence (DNA): TGTGCCAGCAGCTTAGTATCAGGGTATGACACCGGGGAGCTGTTTTTT. It codes for CASSLVSGYDTGELFF. Looking up the rest from reference TRBV7-8 and TRBJ2-2 gives the full variable domain: GAGVSQSPRYKVAKRGQDVALRCDPISGHVSLFWYQQALGQGPEFLTYFQNEAQLDKSGLPSDRFFAERPEGSVSTLKIQRTQQEDSAVYLCASSLVSGYDTGELFFGEGSRLTVL.

This chain joins TRBV7-9 and TRBJ2-1; D not certain. This CDR3 is 13 amino acids long. CDR1 is SEHNR and CDR2 is FQNEAQ in the germline V gene (reference sequence). V was pared by 0 bases and J by 9 bases, with 9 bases between. Written as DNA, the CDR3 is TGTGCCAGCAGCTTAGCTCTTTGGAGTGAGCAGTTCTTC. This encodes CASSLALWSEQFF.

The sample holds one count of this clone. CDR3 nucleotide sequence: TGTGCCCGGGCGGGGAGCACAGATACGCAGTATTTT. Amino acid sequence: CARAGSTDTQYF. The V and J genes are TRBV7-9 and TRBJ2-3; D may be TRBD2 (6 bases). V lost 11 bases, J lost 0 bases, and 9 bases lay in between. The CDR3 has 12 residues. Looked up from germline, CDR1 is SEHNR and CDR2 is FQNEAQ (reference sequence).

The chain has TRBV28 and TRBJ2-5, with 11 positions matching TRBD2. Judging by the DNA end, TRBJ2-7 fits better; the J call may be wrong. CDR3 size: 13 residues. From germline, CDR1 is MDHEN and CDR2 SYDVKM. The CDR3 loop reads CASRLAGPYEQYF. The CDR3 DNA follows: TGTGCCAGCCGACTAGCGGGACCCTACGAGCAGTACTTC.

The J gene is TRBJ1-1, the V gene TRBV28, with no clear D. Germline assignment: CDR1 MDHEN and CDR2 SYDVKM. The CDR3 has 11 residues. V lost 6 bases, J lost 3 bases, and 5 bases lay in between. The CDR3 here is CASRRDTEAFF. DNA for the CDR3: TGTGCCAGCAGGAGAGACACTGAAGCTTTCTTT.

About this clone itself: This sample also contains other DNA sequences that code for the same CDR3. J is TRBJ2-1 and V is TRBV5-1; maybe TRBD2 (5 bases). From germline, CDR1 is SGHRS and CDR2 YFSETQ. V dropped 0 bases and J dropped 1 base, with 8 bases sitting between them. CDR3 size: 15 residues. This CDR3 is CASSLAGSSYNEQFF. CDR3 bases: TGCGCCAGCAGCTTGGCGGGGTCGTCCTACAATGAGCAGTTCTTC. The whole variable domain, remainder taken from reference TRBV5-1 and TRBJ2-1, is KAGVTQTPRYLIKTRGQQVTLSCSPISGHRSVSWYQQTPGQGLQFLFEYFSETQRNKGNFPGRFSGRQFSNSRSEMNVSTLELGDSALYLCASSLAGSSYNEQFFGPGTRLTVL.

The J gene is TRBJ2-2, the V gene TRBV7-8; D might be TRBD2 (6 bases). V shed 4 bases and J shed 9 bases, with 21 bases lying between them. There are 16 residues in the CDR3. Per the germline V gene, CDR1 is SGHVS and CDR2 is FQNEAQ. In nucleotides, the CDR3 is TGTGCCAGCAGCTATCGTACGAGGAGGGATCGAAGGGAGCTGTTTTTT. It codes for CASSYRTRRDRRELFF.

The chain couples TRBV11-2 to TRBJ2-7, with 8 positions matching TRBD2. The CDR3 consists of 15 residues. The J segment lost 1 base and the V segment lost 5 bases, leaving 7 bases of the junction unmatched. Germline V CDR1 and CDR2: SGHAT, FQNNGV. The CDR3, as DNA: TGTGCCAGCAGCACCTCTAGCGGGCCATCCTACGAGCAGTACTTC. This translates into CASSTSSGPSYEQYF.

As concerns this clone: This CDR3 is also generated by other DNA sequences in the sample. The CDR3 protein is CASSYGTGGETQYF. The DNA of the CDR3 is TGTGCCAGCAGTTACGGGACAGGGGGAGAGACCCAGTACTTC. The chain is built from TRBV6-5 and TRBJ2-5, with TRBD1 matching over 11 bases. The germline V gene has CDR1 MNHEY and CDR2 SVGAGI. V trimming: 2 bases; J trimming: 4 bases; junction bases outside the gene matches: 0. The CDR3 is 14 amino acids.

This rearrangement joins TRBV6-1 to TRBJ2-6, with unresolved D. Germline assignment: CDR1 MNHNS and CDR2 SASEGT. V was shortened by 7 bases and J by 2 bases, with 12 bases between the two germline ends. CDR3 length equals 15 residues. Written as DNA, the CDR3 is TGTGCCAGCATGTCACAGTCGACTGGGGCCAACGTCCTGACTTTC. It codes for CASMSQSTGANVLTF.

This clone has just one count. The chain links TRBV7-2 to TRBJ1-3; D perhaps matches TRBD1 (5 bases). The germline V gene encodes CDR1 SGHTA and CDR2 FQGNSA. CDR3 size: 18 residues. The germline V and J ends were trimmed by 0 bases and 0 bases, with 15 bases remaining between them. In DNA form, the CDR3 reads TGTGCCAGCAGCTTAGCGCCGTTGGACACCGCCTCTGGAAACACCATATATTTT. Its translation: CASSLAPLDTASGNTIYF.

The V call is TRBV28, the J call TRBJ2-1; TRBD2 aligns across 7 bases. Trimming at V came to 7 bases and at J to 7 bases, leaving 7 bases not matched to a gene. Germline V gives CDR1 MDHEN, CDR2 SYDVKM. The CDR3 consists of 13 residues. The CDR3 loop reads CASNGGTPNEQFF. CDR3 nucleotides: TGTGCCAGCAACGGGGGGACGCCTAATGAGCAGTTCTTC.

The chain combines TRBV11-2 with TRBJ2-1, with TRBD2 identical over 8 bases. The V gene's germline CDR1 is SGHAT and CDR2 FQNNGV. Trimming removed 3 bases from V and 7 bases from J; junction bases left unmatched: 8. The CDR3 loop spans 15 amino acids. This CDR3 reads CASSFEYSGKNEQFF. The CDR3, as DNA: TGTGCCAGCAGCTTTGAGTATAGCGGGAAGAATGAGCAGTTCTTC. The full variable domain, in which reference TRBV11-2 and TRBJ2-1 provide the parts outside the CDR3, is EAGVAQSPRYKIIEKRQSVAFWCNPISGHATLYWYQQILGQGPKLLIQFQNNGVVDDSQLPKDRFSAERLKGVDSTLKIQPAKLEDSAVYLCASSFEYSGKNEQFFGPGTRLTVL.

A note on this clone: At one of its ends the junction is not consistent with the germline gene, which may arise from a read error. Here the CDR3 DNA reads TGTGCCAGCAGTAAGACGGACATGAACGCTGAAGCTTTCTTT. Residues: CASSKTDMNAEAFF. The rearrangement joins TRBV6-6 to TRBJ1-1; tentatively, D is TRBD1 (5 bases). CDR3 size: 14 residues. The germline V gene encodes CDR1 MNHNY and CDR2 SVGAGI (reference sequence).

Notes on this clone: At one end the junction does not follow the germline gene, possibly because of a read error. The V and J genes are TRBV5-4 and TRBJ2-6; maybe TRBD2 (5 bases). CDR3 size: 15 residues. Per the germline V gene, CDR1 is SGHNT and CDR2 is YYREEE (reference sequence). The CDR3 DNA sequence: TGTGCCAGCAACTTGGGAGCCTCTGGGGCCAACGTCCTGACTTTC. It is translated as CASNLGASGANVLTF.

This rearrangement joins TRBV6-5 to TRBJ1-3; the match to TRBD1 covers 9 bases. The CDR3 consists of 15 residues. V dropped 7 bases and J dropped 3; count of bases not matched to a gene: 7. Germline CDR1 is MNHEY and CDR2 is SVGAGI. As DNA, the CDR3 is TGTGCCAGCACCAAGGGACAGGGAGGTGGAAACACCATATATTTT. Translating gives CASTKGQGGGNTIYF.

This chain joins TRBV6-5 and TRBJ2-7; the D gene is possibly TRBD1 (6 bases). Trimming removed 8 bases from V and 5 bases from J, with 16 bases in between. Germline V gene lookup returns CDR1 MNHEY and CDR2 SVGAGI. This CDR3 is built from 13 residues. The CDR3 DNA follows: TGTGCCAGCGCCAGGACAGTTGGAGACGAGCAGTACTTC. It codes for CASARTVGDEQYF.

The chain joins TRBV6-1 to TRBJ2-3; the D is unclear. The CDR3 loop spans 12 amino acids. CDR1 and CDR2 from the germline V gene are MNHNS and SASEGT. V lost 7 bases and J lost 2, with 7 bases in between. CDR3 DNA sequence: TGTGCCAGCACCACAAACACAGATACGCAGTATTTT. Protein: CASTTNTDTQYF.

The chain has TRBV5-1 and TRBJ2-4, with no clear D. The CDR3 consists of 12 residues. Looked up from germline, CDR1 is SGHRS and CDR2 is YFSETQ. V was clipped by 0 bases and J by 5 bases, with 3 bases between them. Here the CDR3 reads CASSLGQNIQYF. DNA of the CDR3: TGCGCCAGCAGCTTGGGGCAAAACATTCAGTACTTC.

The V and J genes are TRBV6-6 and TRBJ2-7; D is possibly TRBD2 (6 bases). Trimming removed 6 bases from V and 2 bases from J, with 17 bases in between. CDR1 MNHNY and CDR2 SVGAGI come from the germline V gene (reference sequence). CDR3 length: 15 residues. Written as DNA, the CDR3 is TGTGCCAGCAGCGAAACTGGAGGGACCGCCTACGAGCAGTACTTC. Protein product: CASSETGGTAYEQYF.

The V call is TRBV19, the J call TRBJ2-2, with 8 positions matching TRBD1. The V segment lost 6 bases and the J segment 4 bases; nucleotides outside the gene matches: 19. Germline lookup yields CDR1 LNHDA and CDR2 SQIVND (reference sequence). This CDR3 has 19 residues. Written as DNA, the CDR3 is TGTGCCAGTAGGCTCCGGGACAGGTTCCTTTCTTCCGGCACCGGGGAGCTGTTTTTT. Protein sequence: CASRLRDRFLSSGTGELFF.